The present entry profiles one T cell receptor (beta chain) with its context. This sample was included in a study of blood T cell repertoires in COVID-19. Whole-study context: Samples came from the United States, Italy and Spain, spanning acute and convalescent COVID-19.

Profiled with immunoSEQ multiplex PCR; TCRdb holds only in-frame clones, not every one. The sample yields roughly 300,000 clones, approximately 87% seen once. Input material: peripheral blood. The sequence was collected from a woman aged 40 to 55 who had recovered from COVID-19.

The CDR3 loop is CASSLGTGAGELFF. CDR3 sequence (DNA): TGCGCCAGCAGCTTGGGGACAGGGGCCGGGGAGCTGTTTTTT. The V and J genes are TRBV5-1 and TRBJ2-2; 9 bases fit TRBD1. CDR3 length: 14 residues. Trimming cost V 0 bases and J 6 bases; bases outside gene matches: 0. In germline, CDR1 is SGHRS, CDR2 YFSETQ.